Listed here are 9 T cell receptor beta chains from one sample, sequenced in a study of radiation and T cells in renal cell carcinoma. Sequencing was performed with immunoSEQ multiplex PCR; in TCRdb, only in-frame clones are kept and a portion is missing. Of around 94,000 clones listed, about 82% are singletons. The time point here: blood 4 weeks post-SBRT, at nephrectomy. Indicated treatment: 15 Gy SBRT to primary tumor, nephrectomy 4 weeks later. Material: blood, obtained from a patient whose treatment included radiotherapy and nephrectomy. The origin of the receptors is a middle-aged man with renal cell carcinoma.

This chain links TRBV7-3 with TRBJ2-3; D ambiguous. The V end lost 1 base, the J end lost 0 bases, and 8 bases lay between the germline ends. The CDR3 contains 15 residues. The germline V gene encodes CDR1 SGHTA and CDR2 FQGTGA. CDR3 sequence: CASSLMAASTDTQYF. In DNA, the CDR3 is TGTGCCAGCAGCTTAATGGCGGCTAGCACAGATACGCAGTATTTT.

This chain connects TRBV5-4 to TRBJ2-3; 11 bases map to TRBD2. Germline trimming cut 6 bases from V and 3 bases from J; bases unmatched to any gene: 3. The CDR3 has 14 residues. Per the germline V gene, CDR1 is SGHNT and CDR2 is YYREEE (reference sequence). This CDR3 is CASTLAGGTDTQYF. For the CDR3, the DNA is TGTGCCAGCACCCTAGCGGGAGGAACAGATACGCAGTATTTT.

The V and J genes are TRBV28 and TRBJ1-4, with TRBD1 matching over 8 bases. The CDR3 consists of 14 residues. Trimming removed 5 bases from V and 8 bases from J; junction bases left unmatched: 7. The germline V gene encodes CDR1 MDHEN and CDR2 SYDVKM. CDR3 protein: CASSPGTGYEKLFF. CDR3 nucleotide sequence: TGTGCCAGCAGTCCCGGGACAGGCTACGAAAAACTGTTTTTT. Full variable domain (remainder filled in from reference TRBV28 and TRBJ1-4): DVKVTQSSRYLVKRTGEKVFLECVQDMDHENMFWYRQDPGLGLRLIYFSYDVKMKEKGDIPEGYSVSREKKERFSLILESASTNQTSMYLCASSPGTGYEKLFFGSGTQLSVL.

The chain joins TRBV9 to TRBJ2-4; D not resolved. V lost 3 bases and J lost 0, with 16 bases in between. From germline, CDR1 is SGDLS and CDR2 YYNGEE. The length of the CDR3 is 17 residues. The CDR3 DNA reads TGTGCCAGCAGCGGACCCAGCTCCAGGCAAGCCAAAAACATTCAGTACTTC. The encoded protein is CASSGPSSRQAKNIQYF.

This sequence joins TRBV6-5 and TRBJ1-1; tentative D call: TRBD1 (5 bases). Germline loops: CDR1 MNHEY, CDR2 SVGAGI. V dropped 0 bases and J dropped 4 bases, with 12 bases sitting between them. CDR3 size: 15 residues. DNA of the CDR3: TGTGCCAGCAGTTACTCGGGGGGGGGTAGCACTGAAGCTTTCTTT. Residues: CASSYSGGGSTEAFF.

The J gene is TRBJ1-2, the V gene TRBV6-1; no firm D call. Germline V gene lookup returns CDR1 MNHNS and CDR2 SASEGT. V lost 2 bases to trimming and J lost 3 bases, with 22 bases between them. This CDR3 contains 18 residues. The CDR3 nucleotides read TGTGCCAGCAGTGAATCCACCCCCTTTGGGCGTGGGGACTATGGCTACACCTTC. This translates into CASSESTPFGRGDYGYTF.

CDR3 region: CASRWTGDDNEQFF. DNA of the CDR3: TGTGCCAGCCGTTGGACAGGGGATGACAATGAGCAGTTCTTC. J is TRBJ2-1 and V is TRBV27; TRBD1 agrees at 9 bases. The length of the CDR3 is 14 residues. The germline gives CDR1 MNHEY, CDR2 SMNVEV (reference sequence). J lost 5 bases, V lost 8 bases, and 7 bases had no gene match.

The chain uses TRBV2 and TRBJ2-1; 10 nucleotides agree with TRBD2. J gave up 3 bases and V 6 bases, and 5 bases lay outside the gene matches. CDR3 length: 15 residues. Germline V CDR1 and CDR2: SNHLY, FYNNEI. In DNA, the CDR3 is TGTGCCAGCAGGGGGGGACTAGCGAGCTACAATGAGCAGTTCTTC. Its translation is CASRGGLASYNEQFF.

The rearrangement joins TRBV5-1 to TRBJ2-5; 8 bases match TRBD1. This CDR3 has 15 residues. Germline trimming cut 3 bases from V and 4 bases from J; bases unmatched to any gene: 8. Germline V gene lookup returns CDR1 SGHRS and CDR2 YFSETQ. The CDR3 sequence is CASSWKGQAAETQYF. The DNA for the CDR3 is TGCGCCAGCAGCTGGAAGGGACAGGCCGCAGAGACCCAGTACTTC.